These 7 T cell receptor beta chains originate from one sample sequenced in a study of shared clonotypes between healthy human individuals. Using immunoSEQ multiplex PCR, the repertoire was profiled, and TCRdb retains in-frame clones only, with some absent. The table has about 330,000 clones, around 90% seen once. The sample consisted of memory CD8+ T cells sorted from blood. Subset indicated: CD45RO+ cells pooled with CCR7-negative TemRA cells. The receptors shown here come from a man aged 18 to 29 in good health.

To note about this clone: Other DNA sequences in the sample encode the same CDR3. The V and J genes are TRBV28 and TRBJ1-1; D remains ambiguous. The CDR3 is 14 residues long. Germline CDR1 is MDHEN and CDR2 is SYDVKM. The V gene lost 3 bases and the J gene lost 2 bases, with 10 bases spanning the gap. Here the CDR3 DNA reads TGTGCCAGCAGTTTGATCCGCGGTAACACTGAAGCTTTCTTT. Residues: CASSLIRGNTEAFF.

The gene calls are TRBV9 and TRBJ2-2; D not certain. The V gene lost 5 bases and the J gene lost 6 bases, with 20 bases spanning the gap. The CDR3 extends over 16 amino acids. The germline CDR1 and CDR2 sequences are SGDLS and YYNGEE. The CDR3 protein is CASRAHSNHGAGELFF. Written as DNA, the CDR3 is TGTGCCAGCAGGGCCCACAGTAATCATGGCGCCGGGGAGCTGTTTTTT.

The J gene is TRBJ2-7, the V gene TRBV2; a possible D gene is TRBD1 (6 bases). The V end lost 8 bases, the J end lost 7 bases, and 27 bases lay between the germline ends. The CDR3 runs 16 residues. CDR1 and CDR2 from the germline V gene are SNHLY and FYNNEI. The CDR3: CASSVAGTGQLGEQYF. CDR3 nucleotides: TGTGCCAGCTCTGTCGCAGGCACCGGACAGCTCGGGGAGCAGTACTTC.

The chain has TRBV12-5 and TRBJ1-1; TRBD1 aligns across 8 bases. CDR3 length: 13 residues. Trimming took 7 bases from V and 3 from J; bases not matched to a gene: 4. Germline loops: CDR1 LGHNT, CDR2 FRNRAP. CDR3: CASDTGGDTEAFF. The CDR3 DNA is TGTGCTAGTGATACAGGGGGTGACACTGAAGCTTTCTTT.

V is TRBV4-1 and J is TRBJ2-3, with TRBD2 matching over 12 bases. Unmatched junction bases numbered 1, after V lost 4 bases and J lost 2 bases. Germline CDR1 reads MGHRA; CDR2 reads YSYEKL. This CDR3 is 15 amino acids long. CDR3 sequence (DNA): TGCGCCAGCAGCCGGACTAGCGGGATCACAGATACGCAGTATTTT. This gives the protein CASSRTSGITDTQYF.

This clone was recorded at least ten times. V usage is TRBV7-6 and J usage is TRBJ1-1; D is ambiguous. This CDR3 region has 12 residues. The germline gives CDR1 SGHVS, CDR2 FNYEAQ. Between the trimmed V and J ends, which lost 2 bases and 4 bases, there was a span of 5 bases. In nucleotides, the CDR3 is TGTGCCAGCAGCTTAATTGGCACTGAAGCTTTCTTT. Protein product: CASSLIGTEAFF.

The chain uses TRBV28 and TRBJ2-1; 10 nucleotides agree with TRBD2. In germline, CDR1 is MDHEN, CDR2 SYDVKM. This CDR3 contains 15 residues. V lost 5 bases, J lost 4 bases, and 5 bases stayed unmatched. The CDR3 loop reads CASSQGTSAYNEQFF. The CDR3 DNA follows: TGTGCCAGCAGTCAAGGGACTAGCGCGTACAATGAGCAGTTCTTC.